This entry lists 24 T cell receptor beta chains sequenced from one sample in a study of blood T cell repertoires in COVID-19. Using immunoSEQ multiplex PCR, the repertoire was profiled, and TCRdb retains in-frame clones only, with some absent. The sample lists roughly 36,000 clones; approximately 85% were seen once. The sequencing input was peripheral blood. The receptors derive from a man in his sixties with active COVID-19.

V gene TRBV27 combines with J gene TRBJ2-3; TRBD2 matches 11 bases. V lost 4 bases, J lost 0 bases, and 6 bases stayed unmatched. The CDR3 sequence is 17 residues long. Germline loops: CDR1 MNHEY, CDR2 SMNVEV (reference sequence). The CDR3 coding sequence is TGTGCCAGCAGTTACCGGGGACTAGCGGCTAGCACAGATACGCAGTATTTT. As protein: CASSYRGLAASTDTQYF.

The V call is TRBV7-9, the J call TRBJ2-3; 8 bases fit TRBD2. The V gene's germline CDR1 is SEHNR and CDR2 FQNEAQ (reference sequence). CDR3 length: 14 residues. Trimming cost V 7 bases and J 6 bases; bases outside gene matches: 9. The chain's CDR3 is CASITGGGADTQYF. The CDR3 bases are TGTGCCAGCATTACGGGAGGGGGTGCCGATACGCAGTATTTT.

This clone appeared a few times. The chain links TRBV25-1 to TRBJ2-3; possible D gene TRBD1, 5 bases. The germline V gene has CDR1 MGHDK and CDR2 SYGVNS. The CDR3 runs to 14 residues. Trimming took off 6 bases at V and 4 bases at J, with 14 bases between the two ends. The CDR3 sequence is CASRGPHKADTQYF. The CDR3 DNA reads TGTGCCAGCAGGGGGCCTCACAAAGCAGATACGCAGTATTTT. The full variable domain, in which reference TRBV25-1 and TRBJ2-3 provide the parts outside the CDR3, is EADIYQTPRYLVIGTGKKITLECSQTMGHDKMYWYQQDPGMELHLIHYSYGVNSTEKGDLSSESTVSRIRTEHFPLTLESARPSHTSQYLCASRGPHKADTQYFGPGTRLTVL.

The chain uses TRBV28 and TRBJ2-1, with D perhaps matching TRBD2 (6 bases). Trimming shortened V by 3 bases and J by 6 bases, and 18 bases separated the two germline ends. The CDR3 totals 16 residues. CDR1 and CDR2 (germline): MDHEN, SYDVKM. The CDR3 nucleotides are TGTGCCAGCAGTTTTTCCCCGAGACTAGAATCCAATGAGCAGTTCTTC. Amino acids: CASSFSPRLESNEQFF.

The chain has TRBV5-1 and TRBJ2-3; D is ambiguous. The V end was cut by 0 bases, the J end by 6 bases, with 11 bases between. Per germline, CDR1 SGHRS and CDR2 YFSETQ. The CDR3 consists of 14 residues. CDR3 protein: CASSLGSTKDTQYF. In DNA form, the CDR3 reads TGCGCCAGCAGCTTGGGGAGTACGAAGGATACGCAGTATTTT.

This CDR3 is CASSEMLAGGNIQYF. In DNA, the CDR3 is TGTGCCAGCAGTGAGATGCTAGCGGGAGGTAACATTCAGTACTTC. This sequence joins TRBV25-1 and TRBJ2-4; TRBD2 matches 11 bases. With V trimmed by 3 bases and J by 7 bases, 5 bases remained unmatched. Germline assignment: CDR1 MGHDK and CDR2 SYGVNS. The length of the CDR3 is 15 residues.

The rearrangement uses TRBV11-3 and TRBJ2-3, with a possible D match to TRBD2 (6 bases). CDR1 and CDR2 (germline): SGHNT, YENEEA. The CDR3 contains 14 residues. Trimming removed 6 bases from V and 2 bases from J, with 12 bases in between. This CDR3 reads CASRSGGVTDTQYF. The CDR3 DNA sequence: TGTGCCAGCAGGTCCGGAGGGGTCACAGATACGCAGTATTTT.

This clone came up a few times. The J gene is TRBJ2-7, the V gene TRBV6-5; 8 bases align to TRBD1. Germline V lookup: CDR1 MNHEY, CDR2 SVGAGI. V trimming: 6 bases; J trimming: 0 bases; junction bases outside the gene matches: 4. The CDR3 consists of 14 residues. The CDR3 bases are TGTGCCAGCAGGGGGACAGGAGACTCCTACGAGCAGTACTTC. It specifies CASRGTGDSYEQYF.

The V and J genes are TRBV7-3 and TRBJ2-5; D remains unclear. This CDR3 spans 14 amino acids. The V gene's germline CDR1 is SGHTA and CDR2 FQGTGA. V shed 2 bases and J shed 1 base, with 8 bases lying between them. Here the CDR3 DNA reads TGTGCCAGCAGCTTATCGGCTAGCCAAGAGACCCAGTACTTC. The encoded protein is CASSLSASQETQYF.

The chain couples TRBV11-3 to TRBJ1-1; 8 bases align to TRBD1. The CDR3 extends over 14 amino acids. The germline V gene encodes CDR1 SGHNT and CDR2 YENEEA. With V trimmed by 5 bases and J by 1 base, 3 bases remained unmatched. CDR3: CASSPGTGNTEAFF. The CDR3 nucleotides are TGTGCCAGCAGCCCCGGGACAGGGAACACTGAAGCTTTCTTT.

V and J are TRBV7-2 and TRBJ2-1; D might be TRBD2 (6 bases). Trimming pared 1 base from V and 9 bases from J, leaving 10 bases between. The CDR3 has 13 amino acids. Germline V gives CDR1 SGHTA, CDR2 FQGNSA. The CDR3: CASSLGLVREQFF. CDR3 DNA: TGTGCCAGCAGCTTAGGACTAGTACGTGAGCAGTTCTTC.

CDR3 loop: CASSPQGSGRGETQYF. CDR3 DNA sequence: TGTGCCAGCAGCCCGCAGGGTAGCGGGAGAGGAGAGACCCAGTACTTC. The chain uses TRBV7-2 and TRBJ2-5, with 9 positions matching TRBD2. CDR3 length: 16 residues. Germline V gene lookup returns CDR1 SGHTA and CDR2 FQGNSA. V gave up 5 bases and J gave up 4 bases; unmatched junction bases: 11.

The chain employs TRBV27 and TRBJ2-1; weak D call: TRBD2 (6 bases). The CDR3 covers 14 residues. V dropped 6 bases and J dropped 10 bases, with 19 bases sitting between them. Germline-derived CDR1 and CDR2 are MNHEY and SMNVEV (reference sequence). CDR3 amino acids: CASSHLLAETEQFF. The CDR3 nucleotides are TGTGCCAGCAGCCACCTTTTAGCGGAGACGGAGCAGTTCTTC.

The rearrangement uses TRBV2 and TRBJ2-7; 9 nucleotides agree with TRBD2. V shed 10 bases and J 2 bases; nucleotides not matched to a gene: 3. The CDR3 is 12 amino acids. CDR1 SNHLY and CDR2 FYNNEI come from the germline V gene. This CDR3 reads CAIPSGAYEQYV. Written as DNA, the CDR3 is TGTGCCATCCCTAGCGGGGCCTACGAGCAGTACGTC.

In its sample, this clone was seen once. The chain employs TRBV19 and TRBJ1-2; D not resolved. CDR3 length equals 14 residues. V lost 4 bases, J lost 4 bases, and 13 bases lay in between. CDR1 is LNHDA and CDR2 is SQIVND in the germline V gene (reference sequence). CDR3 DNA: TGTGCCAGTAGTAGGGAGGCGCGGGGCTATGGCTACACCTTC. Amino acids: CASSREARGYGYTF.

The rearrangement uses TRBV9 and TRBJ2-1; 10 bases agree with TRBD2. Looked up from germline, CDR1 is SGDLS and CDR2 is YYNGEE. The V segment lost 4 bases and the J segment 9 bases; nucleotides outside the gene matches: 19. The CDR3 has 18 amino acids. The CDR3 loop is CASSPMGAGGGRVGEQFF. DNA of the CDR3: TGTGCCAGCAGCCCTATGGGAGCGGGAGGGGGACGCGTGGGTGAGCAGTTCTTC.

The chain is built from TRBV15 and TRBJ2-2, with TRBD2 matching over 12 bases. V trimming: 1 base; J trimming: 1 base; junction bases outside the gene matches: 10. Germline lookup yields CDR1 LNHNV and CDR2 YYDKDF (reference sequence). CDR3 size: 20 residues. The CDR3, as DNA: TGTGCCACCAGCAGAGGGACTAGCGGGACCCCTAGGTGGAACACCGGGGAGCTGTTTTTT. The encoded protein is CATSRGTSGTPRWNTGELFF.

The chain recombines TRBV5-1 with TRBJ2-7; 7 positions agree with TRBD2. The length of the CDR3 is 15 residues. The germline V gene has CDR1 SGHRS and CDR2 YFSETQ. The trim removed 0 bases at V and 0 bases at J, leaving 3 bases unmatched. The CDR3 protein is CASSLGGGSSYEQYF. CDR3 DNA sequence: TGCGCCAGCAGCTTGGGCGGGGGAAGCTCCTACGAGCAGTACTTC.

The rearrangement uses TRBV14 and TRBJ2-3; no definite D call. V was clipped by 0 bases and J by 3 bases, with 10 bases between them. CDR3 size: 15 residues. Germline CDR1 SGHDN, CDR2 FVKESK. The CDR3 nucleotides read TGTGCCAGCAGCCAAGATCACCACCAGACAGATACGCAGTATTTT. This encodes CASSQDHHQTDTQYF.

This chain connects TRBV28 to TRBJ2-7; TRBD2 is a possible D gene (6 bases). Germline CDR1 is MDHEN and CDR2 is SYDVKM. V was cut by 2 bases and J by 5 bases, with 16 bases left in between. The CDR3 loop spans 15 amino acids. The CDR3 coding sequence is TGTGCCAGCAGTTTAAGAGGGAGGAGGACCAACGAGCAGTACGTC. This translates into CASSLRGRRTNEQYV.

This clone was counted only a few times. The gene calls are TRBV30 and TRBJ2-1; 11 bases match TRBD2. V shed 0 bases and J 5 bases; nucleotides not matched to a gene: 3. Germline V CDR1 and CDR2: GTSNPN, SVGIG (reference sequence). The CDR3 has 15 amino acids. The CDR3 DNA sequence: TGTGCCTGGAGTGTGGAGACTAGCGGGAACAATGAGCAGTTCTTC. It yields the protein CAWSVETSGNNEQFF.

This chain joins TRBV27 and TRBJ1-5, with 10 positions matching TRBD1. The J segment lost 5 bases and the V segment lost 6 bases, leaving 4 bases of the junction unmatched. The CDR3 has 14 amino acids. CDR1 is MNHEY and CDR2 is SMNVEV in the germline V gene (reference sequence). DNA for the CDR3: TGTGCCAGCAGCCGGACAGGGGGGTATCAGCCCCAGCATTTT. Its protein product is CASSRTGGYQPQHF.

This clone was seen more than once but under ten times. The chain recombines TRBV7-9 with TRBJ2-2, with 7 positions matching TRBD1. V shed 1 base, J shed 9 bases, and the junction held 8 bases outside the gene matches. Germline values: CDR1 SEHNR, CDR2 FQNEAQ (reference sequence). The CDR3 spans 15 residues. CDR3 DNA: TGTGCCAGCAGCTTAGGACAGGGAGTGAGCAGGGAGCTGTTTTTT. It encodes CASSLGQGVSRELFF.

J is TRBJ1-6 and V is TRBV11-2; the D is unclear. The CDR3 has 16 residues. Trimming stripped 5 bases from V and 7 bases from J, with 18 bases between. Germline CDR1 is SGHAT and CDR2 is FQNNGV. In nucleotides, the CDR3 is TGTGCCAGCAGCCCCCGCTTAAGGAGTTGGAATTCACCCCTCCACTTT. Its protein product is CASSPRLRSWNSPLHF.